A single sample gave rise to the 7 T cell receptor beta chains below, sequenced in a study of tissue T cells after allogeneic stem cell transplantation (dated by TCRdb to between 2021 and 2023). Receptors were amplified or captured by the immunoSEQ multiplex PCR assay. Held by TCRdb, this immuneACCESS table contains in-frame sequences only and omits some clones. Under half of the omission traces to an unresolved V gene where checked; the cause of the rest is unknown. A total of several thousand clones appear in this sample, almost 40% of them only once. The top ten hold 24% of the sample. According to the study, the label for this sample's time point signals: mouse harvest day 14 after allogeneic transplant. Mouse grafts consisting of 10^7 T-cell-depleted bone marrow cells combined with 10^6 splenic CD5+ T cells were administered by tail vein injection. The sequenced sample consisted of gut tissue. The receptors here all came from a female BALB/c mouse given C57BL/6 T cells with graft-versus-host disease after an allogeneic hematopoietic cell transplant.

About this clone itself: The listed genes are named as in mouse. The read ends 1 residue shy of where the CDR3 ends; the end is completed using the germline J gene. The chain combines TRBV24 with TRBJ2-4, with D unresolved. CDR1 and CDR2 from the germline V gene are KGHTA and FRNEEI. Trimming took 2 bases from V and 2 from J, leaving 5 bases between them. The CDR3 length is 13 residues. The CDR3 DNA, read in part, is TGTGCCAGCAGTCTGCCAGATCAAAACACCTTGTAC. It is translated as CASSLPDQNTLY. The entire CDR3 protein reads CASSLPDQNTLYF.

There are a few counts of this clone. Gene labels here are mouse ones. The CDR3 is cut off 1 residue early in the read; its end comes from the germline J gene. The V and J genes are TRBV26 and TRBJ1-2; no definite D call. Trimming stripped 6 bases from V and 0 bases from J, with 11 bases between. The CDR3 runs to 14 residues. The germline V gene has CDR1 KGHPV and CDR2 FQNQEV (reference sequence). CDR3 protein: CASSPVPSNSDYTF. The CDR3 DNA, read in part, is TGTGCCAGCAGCCCCGTGCCTTCAAACTCCGACTACACC.

In its sample, this clone is medium-sized. Gene names are the mouse ones. The missing CDR3 end, 1 residue past where the read stops, is filled in from the germline J gene. The chain is built from TRBV23 and TRBJ2-7. Germline V gene sequence: CDR1 KGHTA, CDR2 FQNQQP. The CDR3 spans 13 residues. The CDR3 reads CSSSQTQTYEQYF. Incomplete CDR3 DNA: TGCTCCAGCAGTCAAACGCAAACCTATGAACAGTAC. The whole variable domain, filled in from reference TRBV23 and TRBJ2-7, reads DAAVTQKPRYLIKMKGQEAEMKCIPEKGHTAVFWYQQKQSKELKFLIYFQNQQPLDQIDMVKERFSAVCPSSSLCSLGIRTCEAEDSALYLCSSSQTQTYEQYFGPGTRLTVL.

Concerning this clone: The genes and germline here are from mouse. The read halts 1 residue ahead of the CDR3 end, with the missing end drawn from the germline J gene. J is TRBJ2-1 and V is TRBV3; D may be TRBD2 (5 bases). This CDR3 spans 13 amino acids. CDR1 and CDR2 (germline): SNHLY, FYNGKV (reference sequence). V lost 2 bases and J lost 3, with 5 bases in between. This CDR3 reads CASSLWGYAEQFF. The DNA read from the CDR3 is TGTGCCAGCAGCTTATGGGGCTATGCTGAGCAGTTC.

This clone is categorized as medium-sized. Gene names are the mouse ones. The observed sequence ends 1 residue before the CDR3 terminus, with the missing tail filled in from the germline J gene. The chain recombines TRBV26 with TRBJ2-2; 8 bases are shared with TRBD1. The length of the CDR3 is 13 residues. Germline values: CDR1 KGHPV, CDR2 FQNQEV (reference sequence). Germline trimming cut 4 bases from V and 6 bases from J; bases unmatched to any gene: 1. The DNA read from the CDR3 is TGTGCCAGCAGTCCGGACAGGGCCGGGCAGCTCTAC. Protein product: CASSPDRAGQLY. In full, the CDR3 reads CASSPDRAGQLYF.

In regard to this clone: Genes here carry mouse names. The read terminates 1 residue before the CDR3 end, so the remaining end is supplied by the germline J gene. The chain recombines TRBV16 with TRBJ1-1; D unclear. This CDR3 has 14 residues. Germline values: CDR1 SGHSA, CDR2 FRNQAP. V was clipped by 0 bases and J by 0 bases, with 5 bases between them. CDR3 in amino acids: CASSLEAANTEVFF. CDR3 bases read: TGTGCAAGCAGCTTAGAGGCTGCAAACACAGAAGTCTTC.

This clone has a handful of counts. All gene names here are mouse names. The read halts 1 residue ahead of the CDR3 end, with the missing end drawn from the germline J gene. V gene TRBV26 combines with J gene TRBJ2-4; possible D gene TRBD1, 6 bases. CDR1 is KGHPV, CDR2 FQNQEV, per germline (reference sequence). This CDR3 contains 15 residues. Trimming cost V 0 bases and J 0 bases, with 7 bases left between them. The CDR3 sequence: CASSLSRGSQNTLYF. The CDR3 bases that were read are TGTGCCAGCAGTCTGTCCAGGGGAAGTCAAAACACCTTGTAC.